The 19 T cell receptor beta chains reported below all come from one sample, sequenced in a study of blood T cell repertoires in COVID-19. Generated by immunoSEQ multiplex PCR, the TCRdb table keeps only in-frame clones and is missing some. The data contain 63,000 or so clones, about 88% of them singletons. The sample consisted of peripheral blood. The receptors shown here come from a man in his 70s with active COVID-19.

This clone was counted between two and nine times. The rearrangement links TRBV19 to TRBJ1-1; no clear D. The CDR3 is made up of 11 amino acids. With 6 bases removed from V and 8 bases from J, the gap between germline ends came to 10 bases. Germline CDR1 reads LNHDA; CDR2 reads SQIVND (reference sequence). CDR3 residues: CASRRAAEAFF. The CDR3 coding sequence is TGTGCCAGTAGGAGGGCGGCGGAAGCTTTCTTT.

The J gene is TRBJ2-3, the V gene TRBV24-1; a possible D gene is TRBD1 (6 bases). The CDR3 is 15 residues long. V was pared by 4 bases and J by 2 bases, with 12 bases between. Germline values: CDR1 KGHDR, CDR2 SFDVKD. Here the CDR3 reads CATSDPGQNTDTQYF. The CDR3 DNA follows: TGTGCCACCAGTGACCCGGGACAAAACACAGATACGCAGTATTTT.

This chain links TRBV11-2 with TRBJ2-3; 8 bases fit TRBD1. There are 13 residues in the CDR3. The germline CDR1 and CDR2 sequences are SGHAT and FQNNGV. Trimming took 5 bases from V and 11 from J; bases not matched to a gene: 9. In DNA, the CDR3 is TGTGCCAGCAGCGAGCCCCCAGGGGGCGGGCAGTATTTT. Translation gives CASSEPPGGGQYF.

The rearrangement links TRBV5-1 to TRBJ2-5; D gene uncertain. The germline CDR1 and CDR2 sequences are SGHRS and YFSETQ. This CDR3 has 13 residues. V lost 2 bases to trimming and J lost 2 bases, with 7 bases between them. As DNA, the CDR3 is TGCGCCAGCAGCTTCGGGTCACAAGAGACCCAGTACTTC. It yields the protein CASSFGSQETQYF. Drawing the rest from reference TRBV5-1 and TRBJ2-5, the complete variable domain is KAGVTQTPRYLIKTRGQQVTLSCSPISGHRSVSWYQQTPGQGLQFLFEYFSETQRNKGNFPGRFSGRQFSNSRSEMNVSTLELGDSALYLCASSFGSQETQYFGPGTRLLVL.

The chain is built from TRBV5-1 and TRBJ2-3; a weak D match, TRBD2 (6 bases). This CDR3 spans 15 amino acids. The germline gives CDR1 SGHRS, CDR2 YFSETQ. Trimming pared 4 bases from V and 5 bases from J, leaving 17 bases between. The CDR3 bases are TGCGCCAGCAGCCCGGCGACTAGTTTGGTAGATACGCAGTATTTT. This codes for CASSPATSLVDTQYF.

The rearrangement links TRBV6-4 to TRBJ2-1, with 10 bases lining up with TRBD2. Germline-derived CDR1 and CDR2 are MRHNA and SNTAGT. This CDR3 comprises 14 residues. Losses at the gene ends were 6 bases for V and 9 bases for J; bases not matched to a gene: 8. CDR3 bases: TGTGCCAGCAGCGCACTAGCGGGGAGGGGTGAGCAGTTCTTC. It specifies CASSALAGRGEQFF.

This clone was seen a few times. This rearrangement joins TRBV28 to TRBJ1-2; 7 nucleotides align to TRBD1. The trim removed 5 bases at V and 4 bases at J, leaving 7 bases unmatched. CDR3 length: 14 amino acids. Germline V gene lookup returns CDR1 MDHEN and CDR2 SYDVKM. CDR3 coding DNA: TGTGCCAGCAGTCGGACTCAGGGGGGCTATGGCTACACCTTC. Translation gives CASSRTQGGYGYTF.

The chain recombines TRBV24-1 with TRBJ2-7; D perhaps matches TRBD2 (5 bases). V was cut by 4 bases and J by 7 bases, with 16 bases left in between. This CDR3 region has 14 residues. Germline V gene data show CDR1 as KGHDR and CDR2 as SFDVKD. The CDR3 nucleotides read TGTGCCACCAGTGACCCCCGGCGGGTCTGGGAGCAGTACTTC. It is translated as CATSDPRRVWEQYF.

In this sample, this clone turned up a few times. The rearrangement joins TRBV3-1 (or the pseudogene TRBV3-2) to TRBJ2-1; D unclear. V was pared by 1 base and J by 15 bases, with 19 bases between. Looked up from germline, CDR1 is LGHDT and CDR2 is YNNKEL (reference sequence). This CDR3 has 14 amino acids. The CDR3 region is CASSQVATASGWFF. As DNA, the CDR3 is TGTGCCAGCAGCCAAGTCGCGACTGCCAGTGGCTGGTTCTTC.

This chain joins TRBV11-2 and TRBJ2-2; D gene unclear. V was clipped by 1 base and J by 0 bases, with 3 bases between them. The CDR3 contains 14 residues. Germline-derived CDR1 and CDR2 are SGHAT and FQNNGV. Written as DNA, the CDR3 is TGTGCCAGCAGCTTAGCGGCGAACACCGGGGAGCTGTTTTTT. Residues: CASSLAANTGELFF.

The chain is built from TRBV9 and TRBJ2-3; TRBD2 matches at 7 bases. Germline CDR1 SGDLS, CDR2 YYNGEE. CDR3 length equals 15 residues. The J segment lost 3 bases and the V segment lost 4 bases, leaving 8 bases of the junction unmatched. The CDR3 DNA follows: TGTGCCAGCAGCCCCTCGGCGGGAGCGACAGATACGCAGTATTTT. Translating it yields CASSPSAGATDTQYF. Full variable domain (remainder filled in from reference TRBV9 and TRBJ2-3): DSGVTQTPKHLITATGQRVTLRCSPRSGDLSVYWYQQSLDQGLQFLIQYYNGEERAKGNILERFSAQQFPDLHSELNLSSLELGDSALYFCASSPSAGATDTQYFGPGTRLTVL.

The rearrangement links TRBV20-1 to TRBJ2-1, with TRBD1 matching over 8 bases. The ends lost 3 bases at V and 4 bases at J; junction bases unmatched: 8. Germline CDR1 reads DFQATT; CDR2 reads SNEGSKA (reference sequence). This CDR3 is built from 15 residues. The CDR3 sequence: CSASRDRTQYNEQFF. The CDR3 DNA reads as TGCAGTGCTAGTAGGGACAGGACCCAATACAATGAGCAGTTCTTC.

The chain has TRBV7-9 and TRBJ2-5; TRBD2 aligns across 7 bases. Germline V CDR1 and CDR2: SEHNR, FQNEAQ (reference sequence). The V segment lost 0 bases and the J segment 5 bases; nucleotides outside the gene matches: 0. The CDR3 contains 13 residues. CDR3 nucleotide sequence: TGTGCCAGCAGCTTAGCCGGGGGGGAGACCCAGTACTTC. It codes for CASSLAGGETQYF.

There are many counts of this clone. The rearrangement uses TRBV19 and TRBJ1-6, with D possibly matching TRBD1 (6 bases). The CDR3 loop spans 14 amino acids. Trimming shortened V by 3 bases and J by 7 bases, and 10 bases separated the two germline ends. Germline V gene data show CDR1 as LNHDA and CDR2 as SQIVND (reference sequence). For the CDR3, the DNA is TGTGCCAGTAGTATGCAGGGGTGGAATTCACCCCTCCACTTT. Its translation: CASSMQGWNSPLHF.

The rearrangement joins TRBV4-1 to TRBJ2-5; 9 nucleotides match TRBD1. The CDR3 runs 17 residues. J lost 2 bases, V lost 0 bases, and 7 bases had no gene match. Per the germline V gene, CDR1 is MGHRA and CDR2 is YSYEKL. CDR3 sequence (DNA): TGCGCCAGCAGCCAAGATAGGGCTGACAGGGGGCAAGAGACCCAGTACTTC. Amino acid sequence: CASSQDRADRGQETQYF.

This chain uses TRBV7-2 with TRBJ2-2; 10 bases map to TRBD2. The trim removed 6 bases at V and 7 bases at J, leaving 5 bases unmatched. Per germline, CDR1 SGHTA and CDR2 FQGNSA. The CDR3 spans 14 residues. This chain's CDR3 is CASRLAGVNGELFF. In nucleotides, the CDR3 is TGTGCCAGCAGGCTAGCGGGAGTGAACGGGGAGCTGTTTTTT.

The chain joins TRBV19 to TRBJ1-5; D is undetermined. V lost 7 bases, J lost 2 bases, and 12 bases lay in between. CDR1 LNHDA and CDR2 SQIVND come from the germline V gene (reference sequence). The CDR3 spans 14 residues. This CDR3 is CASTSVAGNQPQHF. Here the CDR3 DNA reads TGTGCCAGTACCTCAGTGGCGGGCAATCAGCCCCAGCATTTT.

The V and J genes are TRBV28 and TRBJ1-5; perhaps TRBD1 as D (6 bases). The germline V gene has CDR1 MDHEN and CDR2 SYDVKM. Trimming removed 3 bases from V and 0 bases from J, with 18 bases in between. The CDR3 contains 18 residues. CDR3 nucleotide sequence: TGTGCCAGCAGTTTTCTAACGCAGGGGCGATATAGCAATCAGCCCCAGCATTTT. This translates into CASSFLTQGRYSNQPQHF.

The J gene is TRBJ2-7, the V gene TRBV9; 10 bases are a match to TRBD2. Germline lookup yields CDR1 SGDLS and CDR2 YYNGEE. This CDR3 has 17 residues. The V gene end was trimmed by 0 bases and the J gene end by 3 bases; junction bases not matched to a gene: 9. Here the CDR3 reads CASSVGGSGRFVYEQYF. CDR3 in DNA: TGTGCCAGCAGCGTAGGCGGTAGCGGGAGGTTTGTCTACGAGCAGTACTTC.